What follows are 19 T cell receptor beta chains derived from one specimen sequenced in a study of blood T cell repertoires in COVID-19. Assay: immunoSEQ multiplex PCR; the TCRdb copy retains only in-frame clones and omits some. The sample holds about 480,000 clones, over 75% seen once. Specimen: PBMCs or T cells enriched from blood (not recorded which). These receptors originate from a woman in her thirties or forties who had recovered from COVID-19.

The rearrangement uses TRBV11-3 and TRBJ2-5, with 7 bases that match TRBD1. Germline V gene data show CDR1 as SGHNT and CDR2 as YENEEA. The CDR3 consists of 13 residues. The J segment lost 8 bases and the V segment lost 5 bases, leaving 8 bases of the junction unmatched. In DNA form, the CDR3 reads TGTGCCAGCAGCCTCGACAGGGTAAATACCCAGTACTTC. Its translation is CASSLDRVNTQYF.

In this sample, this clone turned up once. This chain connects TRBV21-1 to TRBJ1-3. TRBV21-1 is listed as a pseudogene. This CDR3 is built from 15 residues. The CDR3 coding sequence is TGTGCCAGCACCTTAGAGAGGTGTACTGGAAACACCATATATTTT. As protein: CASTLERCTGNTIYF.

The J gene is TRBJ2-6, the V gene TRBV18; 8 positions agree with TRBD1. Germline loops: CDR1 KGHSH, CDR2 LQKENI. This CDR3 is 18 amino acids long. J was trimmed by 1 base and V by 1 base; bases with no gene match: 6. This CDR3 reads CASSPLGTGSSGANVLTF. The CDR3 DNA follows: TGTGCCAGCTCACCACTGGGGACAGGATCTTCTGGGGCCAACGTCCTGACTTTC. Full variable domain (missing parts from reference TRBV18 and TRBJ2-6): NAGVMQNPRHLVRRRGQEARLRCSPMKGHSHVYWYRQLPEEGLKFMVYLQKENIIDESGMPKERFSAEFPKEGPSILRIQQVVRGDSAAYFCASSPLGTGSSGANVLTFGAGSRLTVL.

This clone showed up just once. The V call is TRBV10-3, the J call TRBJ2-7, with a weak D call TRBD1 (5 bases). CDR1 is ENHRY, CDR2 SYGVKD, per germline. The CDR3 loop spans 13 amino acids. V dropped 6 bases and J dropped 3 bases, with 12 bases sitting between them. CDR3 in DNA: TGTGCCATCAGAATGACAGACAACTACGAGCAGTACTTC. Residues: CAIRMTDNYEQYF.

The rearrangement links TRBV4-1 to TRBJ1-5; possible D gene TRBD1, 5 bases. Germline CDR1 and CDR2: MGHRA and YSYEKL. Trimming left V 1 base short and J 0 bases short, with 13 bases between. The CDR3 consists of 17 residues. The CDR3 region is CASSQGGGAYSNQPQHF. For the CDR3, the DNA is TGCGCCAGCAGCCAAGGGGGAGGGGCGTATAGCAATCAGCCCCAGCATTTT.

This clone was recorded once. The J gene is TRBJ1-5, the V gene TRBV6-2 or TRBV6-3, with D perhaps matching TRBD1 (5 bases). Germline V gives CDR1 MNHEY, CDR2 SVGEGT. With 2 bases removed from V and 6 bases from J, the gap between germline ends came to 11 bases. The CDR3 covers 14 residues. The CDR3 sequence: CASSYNGGVQPQHF. In DNA form, the CDR3 reads TGTGCCAGCAGTTACAATGGAGGGGTTCAGCCCCAGCATTTT.

The chain carries TRBV5-1 and TRBJ2-7; D is possibly TRBD2 (6 bases). The CDR3 extends over 17 amino acids. V dropped 4 bases and J dropped 1 base, with 21 bases sitting between them. From germline, CDR1 is SGHRS and CDR2 YFSETQ. The CDR3 nucleotides read TGCGCCAGCAGCCTCGCAGGGTTAGGACTAACTTCCTACGAGCAGTACTTC. Residues: CASSLAGLGLTSYEQYF.

This chain connects TRBV4-3 to TRBJ1-4; no definite D call. The CDR3 extends over 17 amino acids. Germline CDR1 LGHNA, CDR2 YSLEER. The V and J ends lost 2 bases and 4 bases respectively, with 17 bases between them. The CDR3 DNA reads TGCGCCAGCAGCCAACGGAGTCCGGGTACTAGTAATGAAAAACTGTTTTTT. It translates to CASSQRSPGTSNEKLFF.

This chain connects TRBV24-1 to TRBJ2-7; 11 bases are a match to TRBD2. V was clipped by 4 bases and J by 4 bases; unmatched bases: 5. The CDR3 runs to 15 residues. Germline V gene data show CDR1 as KGHDR and CDR2 as SFDVKD. The CDR3 region has the DNA TGTGCCACCAGTGAGGGACTAGCGGAGAGTTACGAGCAGTACTTC. Its protein is CATSEGLAESYEQYF.

The chain has TRBV9 and TRBJ2-1; the D gene is possibly TRBD1 (5 bases). The V and J ends lost 0 bases and 4 bases respectively, with 11 bases between them. Germline V gene data show CDR1 as SGDLS and CDR2 as YYNGEE. The CDR3 is 15 amino acids. The DNA of the CDR3 is TGTGCCAGCAGCGTAGGACAGTCAATTTACAATGAGCAGTTCTTC. This gives the protein CASSVGQSIYNEQFF.

The gene calls are TRBV19 and TRBJ2-1; tentative D call: TRBD1 (6 bases). The CDR3 runs 15 residues. The germline V gene encodes CDR1 LNHDA and CDR2 SQIVND (reference sequence). The V gene lost 10 bases and the J gene lost 1 base, with 17 bases spanning the gap. CDR3 sequence: CANKSRGWSYNEQFF. In DNA form, the CDR3 reads TGTGCCAATAAATCCAGGGGATGGTCCTACAATGAGCAGTTCTTC.

This sequence joins TRBV19 and TRBJ1-2; D perhaps matches TRBD1 (5 bases). In germline, CDR1 is LNHDA, CDR2 SQIVND (reference sequence). This CDR3 spans 16 amino acids. The V end was cut by 2 bases, the J end by 5 bases, with 18 bases between. The CDR3 protein is CASSILGREVCYGYTF. The CDR3 coding sequence is TGTGCCAGTAGTATATTGGGCAGGGAGGTGTGTTATGGCTACACCTTC. Full variable domain (missing parts from reference TRBV19 and TRBJ1-2): DGGITQSPKYLFRKEGQNVTLSCEQNLNHDAMYWYRQDPGQGLRLIYYSQIVNDFQKGDIAEGYSVSREKKESFPLTVTSAQKNPTAFYLCASSILGREVCYGYTFGSGTRLTVV.

The gene calls are TRBV10-2 and TRBJ1-3; D possibly corresponds to TRBD1 (5 bases). Germline CDR1 WSHSY, CDR2 SAAADI. The CDR3 has 16 residues. Trimming took off 2 bases at V and 0 bases at J, with 11 bases between the two ends. The CDR3 DNA is TGCGCCAGCAGTGAGCAGGGAAGGATCTCTGGAAACACCATATATTTT. Protein sequence: CASSEQGRISGNTIYF.

This clone was seen only once. The CDR3 reads CASSFSRGPEGFDQPQHF. In nucleotides, the CDR3 is TGTGCCAGTAGTTTTAGTCGTGGTCCCGAGGGCTTCGATCAGCCCCAGCATTTT. The chain couples TRBV19 to TRBJ1-5; D uncertain. The V end was cut by 5 bases, the J end by 5 bases, with 25 bases between. Germline V lookup: CDR1 LNHDA, CDR2 SQIVND (reference sequence). The CDR3 spans 18 residues.

This sequence joins TRBV7-7 and TRBJ2-3; 11 bases align to TRBD2. Trimming took 5 bases from V and 1 from J; bases not matched to a gene: 2. CDR1 is SSHAT and CDR2 is FNYEAQ in the germline V gene (reference sequence). The CDR3 spans 15 residues. CDR3 sequence (DNA): TGTGCCAGCAGCCAGGGACTAGCGGGCACAGATACGCAGTATTTT. This codes for CASSQGLAGTDTQYF.

V usage is TRBV7-9 and J usage is TRBJ2-2, with a weak D call TRBD2 (5 bases). CDR3 length: 15 residues. Trimming removed 3 bases at V and 3 bases at J, with 11 bases between. Germline CDR1 reads SEHNR; CDR2 reads FQNEAQ (reference sequence). The CDR3 DNA follows: TGTGCCAGCAGCTTGTTGCTCGGGGACACCGGGGAGCTGTTTTTT. Amino acid sequence: CASSLLLGDTGELFF.

V and J are TRBV7-9 and TRBJ1-3; D may be TRBD1 (5 bases). V was shortened by 6 bases and J by 2 bases, with 8 bases between the two germline ends. CDR3 size: 13 residues. Germline CDR1 reads SEHNR; CDR2 reads FQNEAQ (reference sequence). The CDR3 region is CASREGAGNTIYF. CDR3 DNA sequence: TGTGCCAGCAGGGAAGGGGCTGGAAACACCATATATTTT.

The chain recombines TRBV5-1 with TRBJ1-5; no firm D call. Between the trimmed V and J ends, which lost 0 bases and 6 bases, there was a span of 10 bases. CDR3 length equals 14 residues. Germline-derived CDR1 and CDR2 are SGHRS and YFSETQ. The CDR3 DNA reads as TGCGCCAGCAGCTTGGGTTCGTCGGGTCAGCCCCAGCATTTT. This codes for CASSLGSSGQPQHF.

The chain is built from TRBV7-2 and TRBJ2-7, with D possibly TRBD2 on 6 matching bases. From germline, CDR1 is SGHTA and CDR2 FQGNSA. The CDR3 contains 16 residues. V was clipped by 5 bases and J by 0 bases, with 17 bases between them. CDR3 in amino acids: CASSRWWVADSYEQYF. Here the CDR3 DNA reads TGTGCCAGCAGCCGTTGGTGGGTAGCGGACTCCTACGAGCAGTACTTC.